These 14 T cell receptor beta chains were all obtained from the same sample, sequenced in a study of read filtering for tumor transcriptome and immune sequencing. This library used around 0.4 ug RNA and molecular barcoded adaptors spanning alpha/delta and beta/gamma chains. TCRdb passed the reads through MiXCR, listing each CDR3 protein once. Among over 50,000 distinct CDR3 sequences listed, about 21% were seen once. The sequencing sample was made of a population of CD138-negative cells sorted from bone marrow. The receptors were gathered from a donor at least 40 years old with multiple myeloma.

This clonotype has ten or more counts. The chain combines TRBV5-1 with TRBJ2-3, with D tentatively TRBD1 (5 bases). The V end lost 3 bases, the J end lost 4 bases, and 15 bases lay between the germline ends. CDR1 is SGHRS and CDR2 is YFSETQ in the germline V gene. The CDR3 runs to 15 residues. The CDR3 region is CASSSDNQAADTQYF. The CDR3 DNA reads TGCGCCAGCAGCTCGGACAATCAAGCAGCAGATACGCAGTATTTT.

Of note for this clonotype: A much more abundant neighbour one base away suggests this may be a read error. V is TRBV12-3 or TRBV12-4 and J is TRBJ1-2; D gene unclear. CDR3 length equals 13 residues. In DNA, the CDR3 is TGTGCCAGCAGTTTAGGGGAAAACTATGGCTGCACCTTC. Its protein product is CASSLGENYGCTF.

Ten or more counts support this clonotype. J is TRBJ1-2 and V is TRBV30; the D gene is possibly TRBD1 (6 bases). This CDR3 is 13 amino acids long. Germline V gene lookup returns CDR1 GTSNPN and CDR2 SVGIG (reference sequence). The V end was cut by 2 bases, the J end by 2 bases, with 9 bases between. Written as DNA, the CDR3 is TGTGCCTGGAGTCGGGGGCCGAACTATGGCTACACCTTC. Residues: CAWSRGPNYGYTF.

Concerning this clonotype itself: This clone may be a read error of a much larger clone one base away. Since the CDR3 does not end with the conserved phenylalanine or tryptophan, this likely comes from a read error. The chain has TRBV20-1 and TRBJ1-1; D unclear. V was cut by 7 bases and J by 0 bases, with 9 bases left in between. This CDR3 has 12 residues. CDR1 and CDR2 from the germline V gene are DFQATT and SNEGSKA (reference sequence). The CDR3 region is CSEWQVNTEAFL. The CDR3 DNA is TGCAGTGAGTGGCAAGTGAACACTGAAGCTTTCTTA.

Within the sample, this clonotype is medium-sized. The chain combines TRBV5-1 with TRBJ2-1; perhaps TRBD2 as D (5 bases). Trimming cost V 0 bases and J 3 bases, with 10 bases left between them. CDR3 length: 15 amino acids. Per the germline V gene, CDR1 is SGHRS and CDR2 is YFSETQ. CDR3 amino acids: CASSLGGSVYNEQFF. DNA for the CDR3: TGCGCCAGCAGCTTGGGGGGTAGCGTCTACAATGAGCAGTTCTTC.

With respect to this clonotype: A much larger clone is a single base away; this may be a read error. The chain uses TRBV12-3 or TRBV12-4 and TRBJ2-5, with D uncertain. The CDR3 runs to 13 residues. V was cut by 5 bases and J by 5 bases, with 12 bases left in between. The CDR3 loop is CASSEYKDETQYF. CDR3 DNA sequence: TGTGCCAGCAGTGAATACAAAGACGAGACCCAGTACTTC.

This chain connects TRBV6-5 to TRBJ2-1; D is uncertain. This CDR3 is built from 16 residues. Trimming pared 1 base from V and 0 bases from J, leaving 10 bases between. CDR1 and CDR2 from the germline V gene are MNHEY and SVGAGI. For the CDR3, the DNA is TGTGCCAGCAGTTACTATCCGTTCAGCTCCTACAATGAGCAGTTCTTC. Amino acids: CASSYYPFSSYNEQFF.

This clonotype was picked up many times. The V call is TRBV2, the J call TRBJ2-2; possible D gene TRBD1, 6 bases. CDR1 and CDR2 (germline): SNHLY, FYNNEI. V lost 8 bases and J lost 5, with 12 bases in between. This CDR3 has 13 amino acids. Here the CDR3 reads CASAGQITGELFF. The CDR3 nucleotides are TGTGCCAGCGCCGGACAGATTACCGGGGAGCTGTTTTTT.

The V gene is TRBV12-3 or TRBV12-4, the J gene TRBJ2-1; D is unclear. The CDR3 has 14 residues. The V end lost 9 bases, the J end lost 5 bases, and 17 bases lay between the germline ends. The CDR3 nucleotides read TGTGCCAGGCACCAAGAGATCCTAAACAATGAGCAGTTCTTC. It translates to CARHQEILNNEQFF.

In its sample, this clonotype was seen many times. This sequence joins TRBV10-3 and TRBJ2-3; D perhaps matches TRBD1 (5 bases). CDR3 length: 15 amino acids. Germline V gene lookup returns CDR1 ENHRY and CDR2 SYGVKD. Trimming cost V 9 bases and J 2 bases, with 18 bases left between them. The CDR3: CAIQPGAPNTDTQYF. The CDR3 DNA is TGTGCCATACAACCTGGGGCGCCTAACACAGATACGCAGTATTTT.

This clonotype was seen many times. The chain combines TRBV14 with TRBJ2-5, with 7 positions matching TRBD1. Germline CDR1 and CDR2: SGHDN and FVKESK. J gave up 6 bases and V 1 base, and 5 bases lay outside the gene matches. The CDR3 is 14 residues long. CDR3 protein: CASSQAQGMQTQYF. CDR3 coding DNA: TGTGCCAGCAGCCAAGCACAGGGGATGCAGACCCAGTACTTC.

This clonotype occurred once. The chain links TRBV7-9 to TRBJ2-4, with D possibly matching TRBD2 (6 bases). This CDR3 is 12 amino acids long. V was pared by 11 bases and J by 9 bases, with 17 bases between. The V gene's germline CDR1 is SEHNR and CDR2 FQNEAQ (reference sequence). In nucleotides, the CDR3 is TGTGCCGGCGGCTTTGAGGGACTCATTCAGTACTTC. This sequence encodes CAGGFEGLIQYF. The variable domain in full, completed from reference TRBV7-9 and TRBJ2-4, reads DTGVSQNPRHKITKRGQNVTFRCDPISEHNRLYWYRQTLGQGPEFLTYFQNEAQLEKSRLLSDRFSAERPKGSFSTLEIQRTEQGDSAMYLCAGGFEGLIQYFGAGTRLSVL.

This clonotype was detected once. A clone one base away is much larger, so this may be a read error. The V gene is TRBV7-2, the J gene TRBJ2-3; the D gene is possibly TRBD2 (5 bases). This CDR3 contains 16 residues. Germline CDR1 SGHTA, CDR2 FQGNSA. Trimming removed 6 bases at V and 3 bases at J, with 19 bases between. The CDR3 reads CASRLNGVLGTDTQYF. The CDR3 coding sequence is TGTGCCAGCAGACTTAACGGGGTCCTAGGGACAGATACGCAGTATTTT.

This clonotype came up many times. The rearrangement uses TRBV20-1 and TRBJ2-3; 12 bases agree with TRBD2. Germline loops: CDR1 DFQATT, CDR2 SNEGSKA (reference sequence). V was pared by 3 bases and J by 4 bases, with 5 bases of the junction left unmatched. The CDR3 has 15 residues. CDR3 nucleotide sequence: TGCAGTGCTAGGCTAGCGGGGGGGCCCGCAGATACGCAGTATTTT. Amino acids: CSARLAGGPADTQYF.